The 21 T cell receptor beta chains reported below all come from one sample, sequenced in a study of identical twins. MiXCR was run by TCRdb on the 5' RACE reads, yielding one entry per CDR3 protein. The repertoire includes under 450,000 distinct CDR3 sequences, roughly 20% of them detected once, and roughly 12% sits in the top ten. The material sequenced was naive T cells sorted from blood. The receptors here all came from a man aged 45-65 years in good health.

In nucleotides, the CDR3 is TGTGCCAGCAGCCCCCCGAGGACGGTTATGAACACTGAAGCTTTCTTT. Translated, it gives CASSPPRTVMNTEAFF. The rearrangement joins TRBV7-9 to TRBJ1-1; D uncertain. The CDR3 extends over 16 amino acids. Germline assignment: CDR1 SEHNR and CDR2 FQNEAQ (reference sequence). V lost 5 bases and J lost 0, with 16 bases in between.

This clonotype was counted at least ten times. This rearrangement joins TRBV6-2 or TRBV6-3 to TRBJ2-7; a weak D match, TRBD1 (5 bases). The CDR3 contains 17 residues. Germline V gene lookup returns CDR1 MNHEY and CDR2 SVGEGT. V was clipped by 2 bases and J by 1 base, with 18 bases between them. CDR3 coding DNA: TGTGCCAGCAGTTACCAGGGCCCGCAAACAAGATCCTACGAGCAGTACTTC. It encodes CASSYQGPQTRSYEQYF.

The rearrangement links TRBV20-1 to TRBJ2-4; 9 bases are a match to TRBD1. The CDR3 is 19 amino acids. The germline CDR1 and CDR2 sequences are DFQATT and SNEGSKA (reference sequence). After removal of 0 bases from V and 1 base from J, the junction contained 13 bases not matched to a gene. The CDR3 sequence: CSARDGGQGGILAKNIQYF. As DNA, the CDR3 is TGCAGTGCTAGAGATGGGGGACAGGGAGGCATTCTTGCCAAAAACATTCAGTACTTC.

The V and J genes are TRBV12-3 or TRBV12-4 and TRBJ2-2, with D uncertain. The CDR3 is 15 residues long. V was clipped by 3 bases and J by 0 bases, with 8 bases between them. The CDR3 loop is CASSFGLTNTGELFF. Here the CDR3 DNA reads TGTGCCAGCAGTTTTGGGTTGACGAACACCGGGGAGCTGTTTTTT.

The genes are TRBV7-6 and TRBJ1-3; possible D gene TRBD1, 5 bases. In germline, CDR1 is SGHVS, CDR2 FNYEAQ. This CDR3 spans 14 amino acids. Trimming stripped 3 bases from V and 2 bases from J, with 8 bases between. DNA of the CDR3: TGTGCCAGCAGCTTTCAGGGCCCTGGAAACACCATATATTTT. It is translated as CASSFQGPGNTIYF.

J is TRBJ2-7 and V is TRBV20-1, with unresolved D. The CDR3 is 14 residues long. Between the trimmed V and J ends, which lost 2 bases and 2 bases, there was a span of 13 bases. Germline V gene lookup returns CDR1 DFQATT and CDR2 SNEGSKA (reference sequence). CDR3 coding DNA: TGCAGTGCTAGATCCAAAGACACTACCTACGAGCAGTACTTC. It is translated as CSARSKDTTYEQYF.

This clonotype was found many times. This sequence joins TRBV15 and TRBJ1-1; D ambiguous. The CDR3 is 15 amino acids. Trimming left V 7 bases short and J 1 base short, with 16 bases between. Germline values: CDR1 LNHNV, CDR2 YYDKDF (reference sequence). The chain's CDR3 is CATKLMREGNTEAFF. Here the CDR3 DNA reads TGTGCCACCAAGCTGATGAGGGAGGGGAACACTGAAGCTTTCTTT. The full variable domain, completed using reference TRBV15 and TRBJ1-1, is DAMVIQNPRYQVTQFGKPVTLSCSQTLNHNVMYWYQQKSSQAPKLLFHYYDKDFNNEADTPDNFQSRRPNTSFCFLDIRSPGLGDTAMYLCATKLMREGNTEAFFGQGTRLTVV.

This clonotype occurred a few times. The chain couples TRBV13 to TRBJ2-2; TRBD2 matches at 13 bases. Germline V gene data show CDR1 as PRHDT and CDR2 as FYEKMQ (reference sequence). The CDR3 length is 18 residues. V dropped 5 bases and J dropped 4; count of bases not matched to a gene: 10. DNA of the CDR3: TGTGCCAGCAGCCTTCTTGGACTAGCGGGGGTCTTCACCGGGGAGCTGTTTTTT. It codes for CASSLLGLAGVFTGELFF.

A few counts support this clonotype. V is TRBV5-5 and J is TRBJ1-1; 7 bases map to TRBD1. The junction had 13 bases not matched to a gene; V was cut back by 2 bases and J by 0 bases. CDR3 length: 18 amino acids. Germline loops: CDR1 SGHKS, CDR2 YYEKEE (reference sequence). The CDR3 region has the DNA TGTGCCAGCAGCTTCCCTTTGTTCGAGGGGGCGCTGAACACTGAAGCTTTCTTT. Protein product: CASSFPLFEGALNTEAFF.

This clonotype was counted ten times or more. The chain is built from TRBV18 and TRBJ2-7; TRBD1 might be the D (5 bases). CDR1 KGHSH and CDR2 LQKENI come from the germline V gene. The CDR3 loop spans 14 amino acids. The germline V and J ends were trimmed by 2 bases and 0 bases, with 8 bases remaining between them. The CDR3 nucleotides read TGTGCCAGCTCACCAGCAGGGCTCTCCTACGAGCAGTACTTC. This sequence encodes CASSPAGLSYEQYF.

This clonotype was seen ten or more times. The V gene is TRBV20-1, the J gene TRBJ2-5; 11 bases fit TRBD2. Germline CDR1 and CDR2: DFQATT and SNEGSKA (reference sequence). The CDR3 covers 16 residues. V gave up 3 bases and J gave up 4 bases; unmatched junction bases: 10. DNA of the CDR3: TGCAGTGCTAGGGAAGGTAGCGGGAGGGCCGTAGAGACCCAGTACTTC. Translation: CSAREGSGRAVETQYF.

V gene TRBV28 combines with J gene TRBJ2-5; D possibly corresponds to TRBD2 (5 bases). Trimming shortened V by 6 bases and J by 3 bases, and 8 bases separated the two germline ends. This CDR3 region has 12 residues. Germline CDR1 is MDHEN and CDR2 is SYDVKM. The CDR3 loop is CASSRDKETQYF. For the CDR3, the DNA is TGTGCCAGCAGCCGGGATAAAGAGACCCAGTACTTC.

The chain carries TRBV7-9 and TRBJ1-5; 9 positions match TRBD1. Per germline, CDR1 SEHNR and CDR2 FQNEAQ (reference sequence). There are 16 residues in the CDR3. V lost 2 bases and J lost 3; bases outside the gene matches: 5. The CDR3 nucleotides are TGTGCCAGCAGCTTATCAACAGGGGGCTTCAATCAGCCCCAGCATTTT. Translating gives CASSLSTGGFNQPQHF.

This clonotype was seen repeatedly, ten times or more. Germline and junction disagree at one end, which may indicate a read error. V and J are TRBV3-1 and TRBJ2-2; D is undetermined. There are 14 residues in the CDR3. Germline assignment: CDR1 LGHDT and CDR2 YNNKEL (reference sequence). This chain's CDR3 is CASSQGLNTGELFF. The CDR3 DNA follows: TGCGCCAGCAGCCAAGGCTTAAACACCGGGGAGCTGTTTTTT.

This chain links TRBV7-2 with TRBJ1-3; D may be TRBD1 (6 bases). The CDR3 totals 16 residues. Looked up from germline, CDR1 is SGHTA and CDR2 is FQGNSA. Trimming pared 5 bases from V and 4 bases from J, leaving 18 bases between. The CDR3 nucleotides are TGTGCCAGCAGCCCCCAGGGGCTTGGGGTCGGAAACACCATATATTTT. Amino acids: CASSPQGLGVGNTIYF.

The gene calls are TRBV5-1 and TRBJ2-4; no clear D. The CDR3 extends over 15 amino acids. V shed 5 bases and J shed 0 bases, with 12 bases lying between them. The germline V gene encodes CDR1 SGHRS and CDR2 YFSETQ. The chain's CDR3 is CASRPGLQAKNIQYF. CDR3 bases: TGCGCCAGCAGACCCGGTCTCCAAGCCAAAAACATTCAGTACTTC.

This clonotype was seen ten or more times. The gene calls are TRBV29-1 and TRBJ2-3; the D gene is possibly TRBD1 (6 bases). The CDR3 spans 15 residues. Trimming removed 2 bases at V and 0 bases at J, with 12 bases between. The germline gives CDR1 SQVTM, CDR2 ANQGSEA. CDR3 in DNA: TGCAGCGTTGAATGGGGCAGGGGAAGCACAGATACGCAGTATTTT. It specifies CSVEWGRGSTDTQYF.

This clonotype appeared once. This sequence joins TRBV27 and TRBJ1-5; D might be TRBD1 (5 bases). This CDR3 contains 12 residues. Trimming took 9 bases from V and 6 from J, leaving 12 bases between them. Germline lookup yields CDR1 MNHEY and CDR2 SMNVEV (reference sequence). CDR3 amino acids: CASSGFGQPQHF. The CDR3 DNA is TGTGCCAGTTCAGGGTTTGGTCAGCCCCAGCATTTT.

The chain uses TRBV6-1 and TRBJ2-2; no firm D call. The CDR3 is 13 amino acids. Germline-derived CDR1 and CDR2 are MNHNS and SASEGT. Deletions cut 6 bases from V and 3 bases from J, with 8 bases between. CDR3 region: CASRFRDTGELFF. CDR3 nucleotides: TGTGCCAGCAGGTTCCGGGACACCGGGGAGCTGTTTTTT.

The chain links TRBV20-1 to TRBJ2-7; 9 positions agree with TRBD2. CDR1 and CDR2 (germline): DFQATT, SNEGSKA (reference sequence). Trimming removed 4 bases from V and 3 bases from J; junction bases left unmatched: 7. CDR3 length: 14 residues. The CDR3 DNA is TGCAGTGCTAAACCGGGACTAGCTGGCTACGAGCAGTACTTC. Its protein product is CSAKPGLAGYEQYF.

This clonotype has just a few counts. The rearrangement joins TRBV28 to TRBJ2-7, with D maybe TRBD2 (6 bases). V dropped 1 base and J dropped 3 bases, with 22 bases sitting between them. CDR1 MDHEN and CDR2 SYDVKM come from the germline V gene. The CDR3 is 18 residues long. The CDR3 loop reads CASSLSLKRLVGLYEQYF. CDR3 in DNA: TGTGCCAGCAGTTTATCTCTCAAGAGACTAGTCGGTCTCTACGAGCAGTACTTC.